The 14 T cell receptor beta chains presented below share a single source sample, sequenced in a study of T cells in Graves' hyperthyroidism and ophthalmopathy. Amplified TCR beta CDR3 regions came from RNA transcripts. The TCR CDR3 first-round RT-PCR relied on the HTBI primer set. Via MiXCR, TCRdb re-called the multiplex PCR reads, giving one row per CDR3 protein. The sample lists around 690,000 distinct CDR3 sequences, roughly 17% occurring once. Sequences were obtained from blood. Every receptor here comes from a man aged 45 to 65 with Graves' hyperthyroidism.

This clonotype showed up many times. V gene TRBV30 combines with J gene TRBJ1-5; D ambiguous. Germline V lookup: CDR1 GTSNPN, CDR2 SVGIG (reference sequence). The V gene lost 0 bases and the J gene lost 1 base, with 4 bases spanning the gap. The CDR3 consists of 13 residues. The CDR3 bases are TGTGCCTGGAGTGTGGAAAGCAATCAGCCCCAGCATTTT. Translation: CAWSVESNQPQHF.

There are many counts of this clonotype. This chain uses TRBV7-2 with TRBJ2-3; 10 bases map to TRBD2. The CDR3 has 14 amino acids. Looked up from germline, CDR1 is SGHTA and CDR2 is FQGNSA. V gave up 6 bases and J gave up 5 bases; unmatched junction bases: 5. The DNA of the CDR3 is TGTGCCAGCAGAGCCGGACTAGCGGTAGATACGCAGTATTTT. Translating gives CASRAGLAVDTQYF.

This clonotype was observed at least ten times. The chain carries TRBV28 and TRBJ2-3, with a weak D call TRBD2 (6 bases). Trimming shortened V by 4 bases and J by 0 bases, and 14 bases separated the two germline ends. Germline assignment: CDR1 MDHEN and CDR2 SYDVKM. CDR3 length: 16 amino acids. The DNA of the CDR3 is TGTGCCAGCAGTTACTCTAGCGTCTCTAGCACAGATACGCAGTATTTT. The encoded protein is CASSYSSVSSTDTQYF.

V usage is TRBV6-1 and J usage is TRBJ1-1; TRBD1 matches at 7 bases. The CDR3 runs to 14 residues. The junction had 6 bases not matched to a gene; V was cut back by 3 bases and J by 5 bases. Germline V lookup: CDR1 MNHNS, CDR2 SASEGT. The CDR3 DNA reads TGTGCCAGCAGTGATTCACAGGGGTGGACTGAAGCTTTCTTT. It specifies CASSDSQGWTEAFF.

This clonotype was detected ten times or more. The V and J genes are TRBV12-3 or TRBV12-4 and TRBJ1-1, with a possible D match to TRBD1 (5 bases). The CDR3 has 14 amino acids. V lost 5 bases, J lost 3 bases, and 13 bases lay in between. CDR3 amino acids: CASSREGRYTEAFF. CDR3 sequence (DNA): TGTGCCAGCAGTCGAGAGGGGCGTTACACTGAAGCTTTCTTT.

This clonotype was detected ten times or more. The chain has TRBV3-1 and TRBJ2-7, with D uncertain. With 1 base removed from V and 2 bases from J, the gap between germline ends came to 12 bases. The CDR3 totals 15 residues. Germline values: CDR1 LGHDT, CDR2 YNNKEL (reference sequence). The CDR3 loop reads CASSQGPLGTYEQYF. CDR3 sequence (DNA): TGTGCCAGCAGCCAAGGACCACTGGGCACCTACGAGCAGTACTTC.

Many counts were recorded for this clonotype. CDR3 sequence reads: CASSIDSGGRADLETQYF. In DNA form, the CDR3 reads TGTGCCAGTAGTATAGATTCGGGCGGGAGGGCCGATTTGGAGACCCAGTACTTC. The chain is built from TRBV19 and TRBJ2-5, with 9 nucleotides matching TRBD2. V lost 0 bases to trimming and J lost 5 bases; unmatched junction nucleotides: 13. Germline CDR1 is LNHDA and CDR2 is SQIVND (reference sequence). This CDR3 is built from 18 residues.

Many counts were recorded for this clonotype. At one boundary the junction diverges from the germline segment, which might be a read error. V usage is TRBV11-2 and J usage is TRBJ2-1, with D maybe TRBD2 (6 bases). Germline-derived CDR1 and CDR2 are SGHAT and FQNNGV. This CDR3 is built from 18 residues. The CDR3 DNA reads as TGTGCCAGCAGCATAGAAGGGAATCGGAGGGCCTCTTACAATGAGCAGTTCTTC. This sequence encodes CASSIEGNRRASYNEQFF.

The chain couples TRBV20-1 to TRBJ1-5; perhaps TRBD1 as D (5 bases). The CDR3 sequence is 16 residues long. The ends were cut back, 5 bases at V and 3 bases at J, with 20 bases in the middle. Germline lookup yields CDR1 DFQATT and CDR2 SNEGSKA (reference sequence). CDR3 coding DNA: TGCAGTGCTCCCTCAGCGGGGCCCGCTCTCAATCAGCCCCAGCATTTT. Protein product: CSAPSAGPALNQPQHF.

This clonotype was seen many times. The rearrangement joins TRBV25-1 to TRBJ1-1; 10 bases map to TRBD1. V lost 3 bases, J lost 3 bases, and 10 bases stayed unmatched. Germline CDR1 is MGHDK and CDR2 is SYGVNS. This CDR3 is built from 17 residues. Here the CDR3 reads CASSDPGQGIGYTEAFF. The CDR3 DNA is TGTGCCAGCAGTGACCCGGGACAGGGGATTGGGTACACTGAAGCTTTCTTT.

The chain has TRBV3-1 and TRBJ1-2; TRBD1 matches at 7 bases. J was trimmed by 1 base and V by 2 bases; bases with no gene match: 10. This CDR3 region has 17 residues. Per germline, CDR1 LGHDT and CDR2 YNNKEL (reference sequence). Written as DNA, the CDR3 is TGTGCCAGCAGCCAAACAGGTGGTCGGGACAGTAACTATGGCTACACCTTC. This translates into CASSQTGGRDSNYGYTF.

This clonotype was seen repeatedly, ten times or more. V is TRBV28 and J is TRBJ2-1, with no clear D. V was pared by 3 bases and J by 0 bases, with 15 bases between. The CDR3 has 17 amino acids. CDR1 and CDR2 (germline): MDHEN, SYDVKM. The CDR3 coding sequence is TGTGCCAGCAGTTTCTGGGGTTCCCGAAGCTCCTACAATGAGCAGTTCTTC. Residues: CASSFWGSRSSYNEQFF.

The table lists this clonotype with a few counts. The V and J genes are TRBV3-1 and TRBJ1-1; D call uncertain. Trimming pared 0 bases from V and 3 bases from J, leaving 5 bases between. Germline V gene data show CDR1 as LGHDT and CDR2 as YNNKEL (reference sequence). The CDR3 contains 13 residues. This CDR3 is CASSQDVDTEAFF. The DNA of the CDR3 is TGTGCCAGCAGCCAAGATGTGGACACTGAAGCTTTCTTT.

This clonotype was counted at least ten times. The CDR3 loop is CASSRIRSYEQYF. The CDR3 DNA follows: TGTGCCAGCAGCCGGATTCGATCCTACGAGCAGTACTTC. The chain employs TRBV2 and TRBJ2-7, with D unclear. Germline CDR1 and CDR2: SNHLY and FYNNEI. Between the trimmed V and J ends, which lost 6 bases and 1 base, there was a span of 10 bases. This CDR3 has 13 amino acids.